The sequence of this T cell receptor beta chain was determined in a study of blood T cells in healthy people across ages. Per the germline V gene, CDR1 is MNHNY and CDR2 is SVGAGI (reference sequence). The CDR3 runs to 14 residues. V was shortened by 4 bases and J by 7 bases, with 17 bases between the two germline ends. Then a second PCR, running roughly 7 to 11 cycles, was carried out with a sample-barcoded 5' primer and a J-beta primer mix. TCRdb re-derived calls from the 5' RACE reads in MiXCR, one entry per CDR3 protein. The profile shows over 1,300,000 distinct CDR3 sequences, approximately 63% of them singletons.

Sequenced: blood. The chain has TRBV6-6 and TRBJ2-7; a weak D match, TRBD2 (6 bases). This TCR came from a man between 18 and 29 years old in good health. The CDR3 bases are TGTGCCAGCAGTTTGCTAGCGCCTGCAGTGGAGCAGTACTTC. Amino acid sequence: CASSLLAPAVEQYF.